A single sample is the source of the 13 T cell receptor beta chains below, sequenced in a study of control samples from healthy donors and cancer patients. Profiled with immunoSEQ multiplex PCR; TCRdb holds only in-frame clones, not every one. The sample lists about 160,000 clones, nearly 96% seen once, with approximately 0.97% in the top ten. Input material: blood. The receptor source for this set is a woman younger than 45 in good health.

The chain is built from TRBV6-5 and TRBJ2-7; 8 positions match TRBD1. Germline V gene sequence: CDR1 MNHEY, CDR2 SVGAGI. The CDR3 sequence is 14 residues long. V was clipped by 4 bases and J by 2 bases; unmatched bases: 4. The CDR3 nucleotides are TGTGCCAGCAGTTCTGGACAGGGAGCCTACGAGCAGTACTTC. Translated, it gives CASSSGQGAYEQYF.

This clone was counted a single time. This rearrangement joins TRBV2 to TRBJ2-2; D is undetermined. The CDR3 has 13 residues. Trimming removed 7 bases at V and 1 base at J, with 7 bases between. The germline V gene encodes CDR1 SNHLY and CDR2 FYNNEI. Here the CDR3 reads CASNTQNTGELFF. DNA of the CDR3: TGTGCCAGCAATACCCAGAACACCGGGGAGCTGTTTTTT.

DNA of the CDR3: TGTGCCACCAGCAGAAATTTCCCAAGCGGCCAAGAGACCCAGTACTTC. The encoded protein is CATSRNFPSGQETQYF. This chain joins TRBV15 and TRBJ2-5; the D gene is possibly TRBD2 (5 bases). Germline CDR1 reads LNHNV; CDR2 reads YYDKDF (reference sequence). This CDR3 contains 16 residues. V lost 2 bases to trimming and J lost 1 base, with 14 bases between them.

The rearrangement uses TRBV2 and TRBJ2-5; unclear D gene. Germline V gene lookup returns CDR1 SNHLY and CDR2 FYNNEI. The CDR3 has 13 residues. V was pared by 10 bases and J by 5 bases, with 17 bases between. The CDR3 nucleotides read TGTGCCACCAAGACTTCCTGGATGGAGACCCAGTACTTC. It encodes CATKTSWMETQYF.

The CDR3 here is CASSFLAGAPDTQYF. The CDR3 nucleotides are TGCGCCAGCAGCTTCCTAGCGGGAGCCCCAGATACGCAGTATTTT. This chain links TRBV5-1 with TRBJ2-3; 10 bases fit TRBD2. The CDR3 is made up of 15 amino acids. Germline assignment: CDR1 SGHRS and CDR2 YFSETQ. Losses at the gene ends were 2 bases for V and 4 bases for J; bases not matched to a gene: 4. The complete variable domain, with remaining parts taken from reference TRBV5-1 and TRBJ2-3, reads KAGVTQTPRYLIKTRGQQVTLSCSPISGHRSVSWYQQTPGQGLQFLFEYFSETQRNKGNFPGRFSGRQFSNSRSEMNVSTLELGDSALYLCASSFLAGAPDTQYFGPGTRLTVL.

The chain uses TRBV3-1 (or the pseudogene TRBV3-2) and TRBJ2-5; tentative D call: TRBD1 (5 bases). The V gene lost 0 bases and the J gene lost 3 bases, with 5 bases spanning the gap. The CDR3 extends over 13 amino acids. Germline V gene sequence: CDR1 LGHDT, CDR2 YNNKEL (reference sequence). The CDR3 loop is CASSQDREETQYF. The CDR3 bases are TGTGCCAGCAGCCAAGACAGGGAAGAGACCCAGTACTTC.

The CDR3 protein is CASSYSRGTYEQYF. The CDR3 region has the DNA TGTGCCAGCAGTTACTCGAGAGGGACCTACGAGCAGTACTTC. This chain joins TRBV6-2 or TRBV6-3 and TRBJ2-7, with TRBD2 as a possible D gene (5 bases). Per germline, CDR1 MNHEY and CDR2 SVGEGT. The CDR3 spans 14 residues. Trimming took off 0 bases at V and 2 bases at J, with 8 bases between the two ends.

CDR3 in DNA: TGTGCCAGCAGTGAAGCATTCCTCTATGGCTACACCTTC. Translated, it gives CASSEAFLYGYTF. The chain uses TRBV6-1 and TRBJ1-2; D uncertain. Trimming removed 0 bases at V and 4 bases at J, with 6 bases between. This CDR3 contains 13 residues. In germline, CDR1 is MNHNS, CDR2 SASEGT.

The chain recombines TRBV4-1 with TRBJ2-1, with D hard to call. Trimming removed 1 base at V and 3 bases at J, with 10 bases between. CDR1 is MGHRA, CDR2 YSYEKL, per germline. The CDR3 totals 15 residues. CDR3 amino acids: CASSQVMTDYNEQFF. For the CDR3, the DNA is TGCGCCAGCAGCCAAGTAATGACGGACTACAATGAGCAGTTCTTC.

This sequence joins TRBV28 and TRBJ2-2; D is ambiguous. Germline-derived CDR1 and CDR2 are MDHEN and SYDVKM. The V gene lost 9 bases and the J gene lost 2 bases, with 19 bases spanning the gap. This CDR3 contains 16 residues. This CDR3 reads CASLVQAPRNTGELFF. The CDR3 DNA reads TGTGCCAGTTTGGTGCAGGCGCCACGAAACACCGGGGAGCTGTTTTTT.

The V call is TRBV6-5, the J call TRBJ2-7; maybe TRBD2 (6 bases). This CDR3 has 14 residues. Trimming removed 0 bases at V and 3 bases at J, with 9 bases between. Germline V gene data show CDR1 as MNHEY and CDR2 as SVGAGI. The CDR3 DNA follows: TGTGCCAGCAGTTACTCGGGGGGAGGCTACGAGCAGTACTTC. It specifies CASSYSGGGYEQYF.

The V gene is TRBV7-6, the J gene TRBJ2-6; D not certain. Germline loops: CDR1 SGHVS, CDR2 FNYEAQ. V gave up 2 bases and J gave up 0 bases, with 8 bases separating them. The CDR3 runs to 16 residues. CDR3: CASSLYPSSGANVLTF. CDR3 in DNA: TGTGCCAGCAGCTTATACCCTAGCTCTGGGGCCAACGTCCTGACTTTC.

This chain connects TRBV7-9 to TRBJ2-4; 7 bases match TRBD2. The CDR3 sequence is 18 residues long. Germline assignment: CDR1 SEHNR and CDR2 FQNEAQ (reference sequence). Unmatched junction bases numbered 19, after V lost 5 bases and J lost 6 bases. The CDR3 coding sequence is TGTGCCAGCAGCACCGAGGGCGGAGTGGGGACTAACGGAAACATTCAGTACTTC. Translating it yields CASSTEGGVGTNGNIQYF.